These T cell receptor beta chains were read from a single sample in a study of shared clonotypes between healthy human individuals. TCRdb keeps only in-frame clones here, not all; method: immunoSEQ multiplex PCR. The table has about 300,000 clones, over 65% seen once; the top ten hold under 13%. The sequencing sample was made of memory CD4+ T cells sorted from blood. These receptors were taken from a man aged 25-45 years in good health. Each CDR3 is given with its conserved first and last residue. Each record gives: V gene, J gene, clone size, D gene, CDR3 DNA, CDR3 protein. D genes are given only for firm matches. Some rows mark clone size as missing; the rest say once, few, many or name a class of expanded clone.

v_gene: TRBV4-2; j_gene: TRBJ2-3; abundance: NA; d_gene: TRBD1; CDR3nt: TGTGCCAGCAGCCCTCTGGACAGGGGATCAGATACGCAGTATTTT; CDR3aa: CASSPLDRGSDTQYF
v_gene: TRBV19; j_gene: TRBJ2-7; abundance: few; d_gene: NA; CDR3nt: TGTGCCAGTAGCTCGACCCTGAGCTCCTACGAGCAGTACTTC; CDR3aa: CASSSTLSSYEQYF
v_gene: TRBV5-4; j_gene: TRBJ2-7; abundance: NA; d_gene: TRBD1; CDR3nt: TGTGCCAGCAGCCCGTACCGGACAGGGCAGGATTACGAGCAGTACTTC; CDR3aa: CASSPYRTGQDYEQYF
v_gene: TRBV11-2; j_gene: TRBJ2-1; abundance: once; d_gene: NA; CDR3nt: TGTGCCAGCAGCTTAGAGGGGCAGATATACAATGAGCAGTTCTTC; CDR3aa: CASSLEGQIYNEQFF
v_gene: TRBV28; j_gene: TRBJ1-1; abundance: NA; d_gene: NA; CDR3nt: TGTGCCAGCAAGCGGTCGGACACTGAAGCTTTCTTT; CDR3aa: CASKRSDTEAFF
v_gene: TRBV28; j_gene: TRBJ2-1; abundance: NA; d_gene: TRBD2; CDR3nt: TGTGCCAGCAGTTTATTACTAGCGGGAAACAATGAGCAGTTCTTC; CDR3aa: CASSLLLAGNNEQFF
v_gene: TRBV5-4; j_gene: TRBJ2-7; abundance: NA; d_gene: TRBD2; CDR3nt: TGTGCCAGCAGCTTGGTAGCCCTCCAGCGGGATGGGGACGAGCAGTACTTC; CDR3aa: CASSLVALQRDGDEQYF
v_gene: TRBV5-1; j_gene: TRBJ1-1; abundance: NA; d_gene: NA; CDR3nt: TGCGCCAGCAGCTTGGAAAGGGTATCTGAAGCTTTCTTT; CDR3aa: CASSLERVSEAFF
v_gene: TRBV5-1; j_gene: TRBJ1-1; abundance: NA; d_gene: NA; CDR3nt: TGCGCCAGCAGCCCCGGGATTAACACTGAAGCTTTCTTT; CDR3aa: CASSPGINTEAFF
v_gene: TRBV15; j_gene: TRBJ1-5; abundance: once; d_gene: TRBD1; CDR3nt: TGTGCCACCAGCACAGGGGGCCGGGATCAGCCCCAGCATTTT; CDR3aa: CATSTGGRDQPQHF
v_gene: TRBV2; j_gene: TRBJ2-1; abundance: few; d_gene: TRBD2; CDR3nt: TGTGCCAGCAGTACCGCGGGAGTGTACGATGAGCAGTTCTTC; CDR3aa: CASSTAGVYDEQFF
v_gene: TRBV9; j_gene: TRBJ2-3; abundance: few; d_gene: NA; CDR3nt: TGTGCCAGCAGCGTAGAAGGGAGACGGACGCAGTATTTT; CDR3aa: CASSVEGRRTQYF
v_gene: TRBV19; j_gene: TRBJ2-1; abundance: NA; d_gene: NA; CDR3nt: TGTGCCAGTAGTAATCCCTCCTCTGCCGGGATTAATGAGCAGTTCTTC; CDR3aa: CASSNPSSAGINEQFF
v_gene: TRBV7-6; j_gene: TRBJ1-5; abundance: NA; d_gene: NA; CDR3nt: TGTGCCAGCAGCTTAATGGTGGGATTCGGGGGGAACGACCAGCCCCAGCATTTT; CDR3aa: CASSLMVGFGGNDQPQHF
v_gene: TRBV7-2; j_gene: TRBJ2-2; abundance: few; d_gene: TRBD2; CDR3nt: TGTGCCAGCAGCTTACGAGGCTCCCTAGCGGGACAAGGGGAGCTGTTTTTT; CDR3aa: CASSLRGSLAGQGELFF
v_gene: TRBV12-5; j_gene: TRBJ2-1; abundance: once; d_gene: TRBD2; CDR3nt: TGTGCTAGTGGCCAGAGCGGGGGACGATCCTACAATGAGCAGTTCTTC; CDR3aa: CASGQSGGRSYNEQFF
v_gene: TRBV18; j_gene: TRBJ2-1; abundance: NA; d_gene: NA; CDR3nt: TGTGCCAGCTCCTTCCAGCTGTCGAACAATGAGCAGTTCTTC; CDR3aa: CASSFQLSNNEQFF
v_gene: TRBV11-2; j_gene: TRBJ2-1; abundance: NA; d_gene: TRBD2; CDR3nt: TGTGCCAGCAGCCCCGGGACTAGGACCCTACTGGAGTTCTTC; CDR3aa: CASSPGTRTLLEFF
v_gene: TRBV28; j_gene: TRBJ2-5; abundance: NA; d_gene: NA; CDR3nt: TGTGCCAGCCCCCCCCGGGCAGGGGCCAACCAAGAGACCCAGTACTTC; CDR3aa: CASPPRAGANQETQYF
v_gene: TRBV5-1; j_gene: TRBJ2-5; abundance: NA; d_gene: NA; CDR3nt: TGCGCCAGCAGCCGGCAGCCTCCGCAAGAGACCCAGTACTTC; CDR3aa: CASSRQPPQETQYF
v_gene: TRBV28; j_gene: TRBJ1-2; abundance: NA; d_gene: TRBD1; CDR3nt: TGTGCCAGCAGTTTAGGTCGGGCAGGGGGTAACTATGGCTACACCTTC; CDR3aa: CASSLGRAGGNYGYTF
v_gene: TRBV6-5; j_gene: TRBJ1-1; abundance: once; d_gene: NA; CDR3nt: TGTGCCAGCAGTTACTCGGCGCAGGACACTGAAGCTTTCTTT; CDR3aa: CASSYSAQDTEAFF
v_gene: TRBV28; j_gene: TRBJ1-1; abundance: NA; d_gene: NA; CDR3nt: TGTGCCAGCACCCGTGGCGACGGTGAAGCTTTCTTT; CDR3aa: CASTRGDGEAFF
v_gene: TRBV11-3; j_gene: TRBJ2-1; abundance: NA; d_gene: TRBD2; CDR3nt: TGTGCCAGCAGCTTGGGACTAGCGGGGTCCTACAATGAGCAGTTCTTC; CDR3aa: CASSLGLAGSYNEQFF
v_gene: TRBV13; j_gene: TRBJ2-7; abundance: NA; d_gene: NA; CDR3nt: TGTGCCAGCAGCGCCCGACAGGGAACGGGAGTGAACGAGCAGTACTTC; CDR3aa: CASSARQGTGVNEQYF
v_gene: TRBV27; j_gene: TRBJ2-1; abundance: NA; d_gene: NA; CDR3nt: TGTGCCAGCAGTTACAGAAGTGAGCAGTTCTTC; CDR3aa: CASSYRSEQFF
v_gene: TRBV7-9; j_gene: TRBJ1-5; abundance: NA; d_gene: NA; CDR3nt: TGTGCCAGCAGCCATTCAGGGTTGCAGCCCCAGCATTTT; CDR3aa: CASSHSGLQPQHF
v_gene: TRBV5-1; j_gene: TRBJ1-2; abundance: NA; d_gene: NA; CDR3nt: TGCGCCAGCAGCTTGGGACAGGCCGACTATGGCTACACCTTC; CDR3aa: CASSLGQADYGYTF
v_gene: TRBV29-1; j_gene: TRBJ2-7; abundance: many; d_gene: NA; CDR3nt: TGCAGCGTGAAGAAGGGACTTGATCTCTCCTACGAGCAGTACTTC; CDR3aa: CSVKKGLDLSYEQYF
v_gene: TRBV5-1; j_gene: TRBJ2-7; abundance: once; d_gene: NA; CDR3nt: TGCGCCAGCAGCTCCGCAGGAAGCTCCTACGAGCAGTACTTC; CDR3aa: CASSSAGSSYEQYF
v_gene: TRBV27; j_gene: TRBJ1-4; abundance: NA; d_gene: NA; CDR3nt: TGTGCCAGCAGTTTATCGCTGGAAGAAAAACTGTTTTTT; CDR3aa: CASSLSLEEKLFF
v_gene: TRBV5-6; j_gene: TRBJ2-4; abundance: NA; d_gene: NA; CDR3nt: TGTGCCAGCAGCTGGCCCACGGGGGGCGGCGGAAACATTCAGTACTTC; CDR3aa: CASSWPTGGGGNIQYF
v_gene: TRBV5-1; j_gene: TRBJ2-2; abundance: NA; d_gene: NA; CDR3nt: TGCGCCAGCAGCTTGTATAGCGGAAACGGGGAGCTGTTTTTT; CDR3aa: CASSLYSGNGELFF
v_gene: TRBV6-1; j_gene: TRBJ2-3; abundance: NA; d_gene: TRBD1; CDR3nt: TGTGCCAGCAGTGAATGGACAGGGGATGTCACAGATACGCAGTATTTT; CDR3aa: CASSEWTGDVTDTQYF
v_gene: TRBV29-1; j_gene: TRBJ2-1; abundance: NA; d_gene: TRBD2; CDR3nt: TGCAGCCTTGAAACTGGGGTACACGGGAGGGCCAATCAGTTCTTC; CDR3aa: CSLETGVHGRANQFF
v_gene: TRBV10-2; j_gene: TRBJ2-7; abundance: NA; d_gene: TRBD2; CDR3nt: TGCGCCAGCAGGCTGACTAGCGGAGGGTCCTACGAGCAGTACTTC; CDR3aa: CASRLTSGGSYEQYF
v_gene: TRBV9; j_gene: TRBJ2-2; abundance: NA; d_gene: TRBD2; CDR3nt: TGTGCCAGCAGCGTAGACGGGAGGTCCGGGGAGCTGTTTTTT; CDR3aa: CASSVDGRSGELFF
v_gene: TRBV6-5; j_gene: TRBJ2-7; abundance: once; d_gene: NA; CDR3nt: TGTGCCAGCAGTTATTCCATCCCCCCCTACGAGCAGTACTTC; CDR3aa: CASSYSIPPYEQYF
v_gene: TRBV4-2; j_gene: TRBJ2-3; abundance: few; d_gene: TRBD2; CDR3nt: TGTGCCAGCAGCCAAGGTACTAGCGCAGATACGCAGTATTTT; CDR3aa: CASSQGTSADTQYF
v_gene: TRBV10-3; j_gene: TRBJ2-2; abundance: NA; d_gene: NA; CDR3nt: TGTGCCATCAGCCTAGGACGGACCGACACCGGGGAGCTGTTTTTT; CDR3aa: CAISLGRTDTGELFF
v_gene: TRBV6-1; j_gene: TRBJ2-1; abundance: NA; d_gene: NA; CDR3nt: TGTGCCAGCAGTGCGACTACACCGAGCTCCTACAATGAGCAGTTCTTC; CDR3aa: CASSATTPSSYNEQFF
v_gene: TRBV7-9; j_gene: TRBJ2-5; abundance: NA; d_gene: NA; CDR3nt: TGTGCCAGCAGCTTTGGGGGACCTTCGGGGACCCAGTACTTC; CDR3aa: CASSFGGPSGTQYF
v_gene: TRBV5-4; j_gene: TRBJ2-7; abundance: NA; d_gene: NA; CDR3nt: TGTGCCAGCAGCTTGGCGGCCGAGCCAGGGGGGGAGCAGTACTTC; CDR3aa: CASSLAAEPGGEQYF
v_gene: TRBV7-3; j_gene: TRBJ2-1; abundance: NA; d_gene: NA; CDR3nt: TGTGCCAGCAGCTCCCAAAACCGGGACTTCCCTAATGAGCAGTTCTTC; CDR3aa: CASSSQNRDFPNEQFF